Below, 3 T cell receptor beta chains from the same sample are listed, as sequenced in a study of vaccination and CD4 T cells after COVID-19. The study sequenced cultured CD4+ T cell DNA using the Oncomine TCR Beta short-read assay. One entry per CDR3 protein results from TCRdb running MiXCR on the PCR reads. The table includes about 18,000 distinct CDR3 sequences, approximately 50% detected once. These receptors have no identified antigens. The sample's treatment: roughly ten-day PBMC culture with coronavirus spike peptide pools or control peptides (ViraFEST assay). The sample comprised CD4+ T cells from blood, cultured in vitro. All receptors come from a human donor who had recovered from COVID-19.

This clonotype was detected a few times. The CDR3 here is CASKEGHLLNYGYTF. Written as DNA, the CDR3 is TGTGCCAGTAAGGAGGGGCACCTACTAAACTATGGCTACACCTTC. The genes are TRBV19 and TRBJ1-2; D possibly corresponds to TRBD1 (5 bases). V gave up 7 bases and J gave up 2 bases, with 17 bases separating them. CDR1 and CDR2 (germline): LNHDA, SQIVND (reference sequence). This CDR3 has 15 residues. The entire variable domain, with the rest obtained from reference TRBV19 and TRBJ1-2, is as follows: DGGITQSPKYLFRKEGQNVTLSCEQNLNHDAMYWYRQDPGQGLRLIYYSQIVNDFQKGDIAEGYSVSREKKESFPLTVTSAQKNPTAFYLCASKEGHLLNYGYTFGSGTRLTVV.

CDR3 sequence (DNA): TGTGCCAGCAGCGGGACACCTTTGAATCAGCCCCAGCATTTT. Its protein is CASSGTPLNQPQHF. The genes are TRBV7-2 and TRBJ1-5; D is perhaps TRBD1 (6 bases). V was cut by 5 bases and J by 4 bases, with 12 bases left in between. This CDR3 has 14 residues. The V gene's germline CDR1 is SGHTA and CDR2 FQGNSA. Full variable domain (rest looked up from reference TRBV7-2 and TRBJ1-5): GAGVSQSPSNKVTEKGKDVELRCDPISGHTALYWYRQSLGQGLEFLIYFQGNSAPDKSGLPSDRFSAERTGGSVSTLTIQRTQQEDSAVYLCASSGTPLNQPQHFGDGTRLSIL.

The rearrangement joins TRBV6-2 or TRBV6-3 to TRBJ1-2; the D is unclear. Trimming shortened V by 5 bases and J by 6 bases, and 7 bases separated the two germline ends. CDR1 is MNHEY, CDR2 SVGEGT, per germline. The CDR3 is 11 amino acids. CDR3 sequence: CASSKTHGYTF. The CDR3 DNA is TGTGCCAGCAGTAAGACCCATGGCTACACCTTC.